Sequencing of this TCR beta chain was carried out in a study of shared clonotypes between healthy human individuals. Notes on this clone: Its antigen is currently unknown.

Under the authors' procedure: ImmunoSEQ sequences covered only the junction and lacked quality scores; filtering therefore differed. Libraries were prepared by immunoSEQ multiplex PCR; TCRdb keeps only in-frame clonotypes and omits some of them. V and J calls and clone size are those listed in that table; D and trimming were worked out from the DNA. The repertoire includes some 1.4 million clones, around 95% of them detected once, and roughly 1.2% sits in the top ten. Germline V gene data show CDR1 as SGHTA and CDR2 as FQGNSA. The CDR3 has 12 amino acids. Between the trimmed V and J ends, which lost 3 bases and 6 bases, there was a span of 9 bases. Study results and caveats: Generation probabilities were higher for clonotypes shared across all four sorted-subset donors than for unshared ones.

A split of CD4+ cells into CD45RA+ naive and CD45RA-negative memory subsets was performed. Sequencing was done on a sample of naive CD4+ T cells sorted from blood. Stated subset: CD45RA+ positively selected. The receptor was derived from a man aged 30 to 39 in good health. The genes are TRBV7-2 and TRBJ2-7, with D perhaps TRBD2 (5 bases). The CDR3 is CASSLGEGEQYF. In nucleotides, the CDR3 is TGTGCCAGCAGCTTGGGTGAGGGCGAGCAGTACTTC.